The present T cell receptor (beta chain) was sequenced within a study of T cell responses to AZD1222 COVID-19 vaccine. Sequencing was performed with immunoSEQ multiplex PCR; in TCRdb, only in-frame clones are kept and a portion is missing. The sample carries around 100,000 clones, 88% recorded once. From germline, CDR1 is SGHNT and CDR2 YENEEA. Trimming left V 2 bases short and J 1 base short, with 8 bases between. This CDR3 has 14 amino acids. This clone showed up just a few times. The material was peripheral blood, obtained on day 0 of AZD1222 vaccination. This clonotype was obtained from an adult in good health. This chain connects TRBV11-3 to TRBJ1-1; D gene unclear. This CDR3 reads CASSLSQTNTEAFF. The CDR3 bases are TGTGCCAGCAGCTTATCACAGACGAACACTGAAGCTTTCTTT. The full variable domain, in which reference TRBV11-3 and TRBJ1-1 provide the parts outside the CDR3, is EAGVVQSPRYKIIEKKQPVAFWCNPISGHNTLYWYLQNLGQGPELLIRYENEEAVDDSQLPKDRFSAERLKGVDSTLKIQPAELGDSAVYLCASSLSQTNTEAFFGQGTRLTVV.